This section outlines one T cell receptor beta chain sequence together with its context. The target antigen is unknown. PCR was performed using 60 Vbeta and 13 Jbeta primers. Produced via immunoSEQ multiplex PCR; TCRdb's table is partial and in-frame only. In the table there are tens of thousands of clones, around 83% of which are singletons. This sample was included in a study of cytomegalovirus exposure and HLA in healthy donors. Study conclusions and caveats: It was assumed in the presence/absence analyses that sequencing depth was roughly uniform across donors. In a later analysis, a missense DCLRE1C variant was linked to TCR beta V- and J-gene trimming. Most subjects had HLA-A and HLA-B alleles reportedly predicted accurately by TCR beta sequences. When the data were analyzed later, several of the most significant clusters appeared to be linked to common viral pathogens.

J lost 8 bases, V lost 5 bases, and 5 bases had no gene match. The CDR3 contains 13 residues. Germline assignment: CDR1 MNHEY and CDR2 SMNVEV (reference sequence). The chain employs TRBV27 and TRBJ1-2; 10 bases match TRBD1. The TCR comes from a human donor in good health. The sequenced sample consisted of PBMCs. The CDR3 DNA reads TGTGCCAGCAGTCCATCGACAGGGGGCGGCTACACCTTC. Protein product: CASSPSTGGGYTF.